This T cell receptor (beta chain) was found in a study of a mutant IDH1 vaccine in newly diagnosed glioma. Study-wide context: Commencement of vaccination occurred 4-6 weeks following radiotherapy alone, or concurrently with temozolomide cycles. Patients previously underwent radiotherapy, temozolomide, or both, and most underwent both. Study-wide points: Changes in the top peripheral T cell clonotypes seemingly had no bearing on pseudoprogression.

In this sample, this clone turned up once. The antigen remains undetermined. Some clones are missing from TCRdb's copy, which holds only in-frame ones; the method was immunoSEQ multiplex PCR. The table shows tens of thousands of clones, with nearly 85% occurring only once. The CDR3 totals 15 residues. Germline lookup yields CDR1 SGHVS and CDR2 FQNEAQ. Trimming removed 1 base from V and 0 bases from J, with 8 bases in between. Stated time point: week 23, last vaccination. In every dose of vaccine, 300 ug of mutant IDH1 20-mer peptide was given alongside topical imiquimod. Donors had new IDH1-mutant astrocytomas of WHO grade 3 or 4 (ATRX-lost).

The chain carries TRBV7-8 and TRBJ2-3; D is ambiguous. The receptor's source is a man between 18 and 29 years old with glioma. The source material was PBMCs, sampled from a glioma patient whose treatment included an IDH1 peptide vaccine. The CDR3 DNA reads TGTGCCAGCAGCTTAGAGCCGTCTAGCACAGATACGCAGTATTTT. Amino acids: CASSLEPSSTDTQYF.